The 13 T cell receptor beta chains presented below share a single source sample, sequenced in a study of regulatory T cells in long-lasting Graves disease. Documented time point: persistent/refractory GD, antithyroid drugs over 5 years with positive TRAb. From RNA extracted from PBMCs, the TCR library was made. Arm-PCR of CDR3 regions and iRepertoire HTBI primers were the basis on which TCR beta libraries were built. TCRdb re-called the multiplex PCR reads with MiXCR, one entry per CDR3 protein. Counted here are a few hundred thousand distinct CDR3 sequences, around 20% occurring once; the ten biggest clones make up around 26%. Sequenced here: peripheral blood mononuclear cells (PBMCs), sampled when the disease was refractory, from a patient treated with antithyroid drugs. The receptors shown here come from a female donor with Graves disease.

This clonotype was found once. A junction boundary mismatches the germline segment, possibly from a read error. CDR3 bases: TGCAGCGTTGAAACCATGACACTAAAAGAGGCCCAGTACTTC. Translation: CSVETMTLKEAQYF. The chain couples TRBV29-1 to TRBJ2-5; no reliable D call. This CDR3 comprises 14 residues. CDR1 is SQVTM, CDR2 ANQGSEA, per germline.

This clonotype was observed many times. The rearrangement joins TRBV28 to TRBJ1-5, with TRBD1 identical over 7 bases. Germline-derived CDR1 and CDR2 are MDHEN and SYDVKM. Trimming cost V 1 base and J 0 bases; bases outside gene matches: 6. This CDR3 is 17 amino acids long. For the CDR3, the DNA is TGTGCCAGCAGTTTATCGACAGGGACCGATAGCAATCAGCCCCAGCATTTT. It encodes CASSLSTGTDSNQPQHF.

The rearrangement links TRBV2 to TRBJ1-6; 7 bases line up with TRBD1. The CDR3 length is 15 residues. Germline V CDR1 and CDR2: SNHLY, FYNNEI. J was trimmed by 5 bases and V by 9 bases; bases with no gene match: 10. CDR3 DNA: TGTGCCAGTCGATGGGCAGGGGGTGATAATTCACCCCTCCACTTT. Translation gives CASRWAGGDNSPLHF.

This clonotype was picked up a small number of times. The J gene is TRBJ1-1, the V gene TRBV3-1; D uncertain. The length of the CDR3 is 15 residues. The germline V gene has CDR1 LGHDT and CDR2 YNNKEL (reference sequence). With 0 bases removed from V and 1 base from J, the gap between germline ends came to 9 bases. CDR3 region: CASSQDFAKNTEAFF. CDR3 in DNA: TGTGCCAGCAGCCAAGACTTCGCCAAGAACACTGAAGCTTTCTTT.

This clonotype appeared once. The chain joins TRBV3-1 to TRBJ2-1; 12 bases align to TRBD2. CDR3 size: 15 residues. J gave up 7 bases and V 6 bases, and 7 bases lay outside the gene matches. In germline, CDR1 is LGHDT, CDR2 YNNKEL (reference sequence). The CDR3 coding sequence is TGTGCCAGCAGTCCGACTAGCGGGAGTGGGAATGAGCAGTTCTTC. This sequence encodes CASSPTSGSGNEQFF.

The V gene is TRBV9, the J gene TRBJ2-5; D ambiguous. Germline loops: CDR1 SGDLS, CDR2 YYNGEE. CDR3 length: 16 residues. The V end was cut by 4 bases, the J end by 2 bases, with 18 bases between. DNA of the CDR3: TGTGCCAGCAGCTTTCAAGGTTACGGCAGTCAAGAGACCCAGTACTTC. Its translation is CASSFQGYGSQETQYF.

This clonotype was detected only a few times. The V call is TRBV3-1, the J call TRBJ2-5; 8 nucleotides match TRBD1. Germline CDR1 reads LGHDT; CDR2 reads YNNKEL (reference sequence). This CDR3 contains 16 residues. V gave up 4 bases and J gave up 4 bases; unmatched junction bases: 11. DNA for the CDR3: TGTGCCAGCAGCCCCATTCGGACAGGGACGGGAGAGACCCAGTACTTC. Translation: CASSPIRTGTGETQYF.

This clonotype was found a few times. The DNA for the CDR3 is TGTGCCAGCAGCCAAGCACGTACAACTAATGAAAAACTGTTTTTT. Amino acid sequence: CASSQARTTNEKLFF. The rearrangement uses TRBV3-1 and TRBJ1-4; D unclear. Germline V gene data show CDR1 as LGHDT and CDR2 as YNNKEL (reference sequence). V was clipped by 1 base and J by 0 bases, with 6 bases between them. CDR3 length equals 15 residues.

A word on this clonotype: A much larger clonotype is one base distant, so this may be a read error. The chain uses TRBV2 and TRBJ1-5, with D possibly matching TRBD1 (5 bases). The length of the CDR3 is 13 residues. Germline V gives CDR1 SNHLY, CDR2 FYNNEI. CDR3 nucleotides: TGTGCCAGCCGCAGGGATAGCAATCGGCCCCAGCATTTT. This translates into CASRRDSNRPQHF.

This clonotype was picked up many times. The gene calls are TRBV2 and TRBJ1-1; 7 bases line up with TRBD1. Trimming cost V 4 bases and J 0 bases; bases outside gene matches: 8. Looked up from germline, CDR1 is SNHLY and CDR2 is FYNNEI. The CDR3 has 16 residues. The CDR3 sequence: CASSVRGTGVNTEAFF. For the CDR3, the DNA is TGTGCCAGCAGTGTCCGAGGTACAGGGGTGAACACTGAAGCTTTCTTT.

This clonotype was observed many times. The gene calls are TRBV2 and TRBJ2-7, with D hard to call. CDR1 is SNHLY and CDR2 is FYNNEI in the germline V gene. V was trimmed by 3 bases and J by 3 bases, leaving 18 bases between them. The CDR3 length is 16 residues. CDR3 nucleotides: TGTGCCAGCAGTGAGACCGAGACGGCAGGTCTCTACGAGCAGTACTTC. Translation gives CASSETETAGLYEQYF.

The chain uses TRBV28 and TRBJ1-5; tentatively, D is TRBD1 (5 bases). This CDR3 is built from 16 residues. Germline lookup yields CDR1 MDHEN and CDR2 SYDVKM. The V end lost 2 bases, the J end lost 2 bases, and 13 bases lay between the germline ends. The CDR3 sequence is CASSLPADTGNQPQHF. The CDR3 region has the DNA TGTGCCAGCAGTTTACCGGCGGACACGGGCAATCAGCCCCAGCATTTT.

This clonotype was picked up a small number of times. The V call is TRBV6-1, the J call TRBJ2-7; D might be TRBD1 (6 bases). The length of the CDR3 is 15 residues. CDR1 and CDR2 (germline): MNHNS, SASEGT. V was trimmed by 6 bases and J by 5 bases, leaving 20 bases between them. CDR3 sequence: CASSTLQGHYNEQYF. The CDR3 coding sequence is TGTGCCAGCAGCACCCTTCAGGGACATTACAACGAGCAGTACTTC.